These T cell receptor beta chains were read from a single sample in a study of post-analysis software for immune sequencing data. TCRdb reprocessed the PCR reads via MiXCR and lists one record per CDR3 protein. The sample yields roughly 870,000 distinct CDR3 sequences, under 70% seen once. Sequences were obtained from blood. All receptors come from a girl aged 10 to 17 with multiple sclerosis. CDR3s include the opening cysteine and the closing phenylalanine or tryptophan.

v_call: TRBV18; cdr3_length: 13; cdr3_aa: CASSPRAGHKQYF
v_call: TRBV20-1; cdr3_length: 15; cdr3_aa: CSATSGKAGTDTQYF
v_call: TRBV20-1; cdr3_length: 14; cdr3_aa: CSARGERSSYEQYF
v_call: TRBV2; cdr3_length: 17; cdr3_aa: CASRKIALGATNQPQHF
v_call: TRBV12-3/TRBV12-4; cdr3_length: 14; cdr3_aa: CASSPGTSLNEQFF
v_call: TRBV12-5; cdr3_length: 12; cdr3_aa: CASGLPTSPLHF
v_call: TRBV5-5; cdr3_length: 13; cdr3_aa: CASSGGAGDTQYF
v_call: TRBV7-3; cdr3_length: 13; cdr3_aa: CASSSREGHEQFF
v_call: TRBV6-1; cdr3_length: 17; cdr3_aa: CASSVTTGVGSYNEQFF
v_call: TRBV29-1; cdr3_length: 16; cdr3_aa: CSVEGGAGRGPHEQYF
v_call: TRBV21-1; cdr3_length: 15; cdr3_aa: CASPARWVDGYGYTF
v_call: TRBV5-1; cdr3_length: 14; cdr3_aa: CAGSLQESPYGYTF
v_call: TRBV11-2; cdr3_length: 14; cdr3_aa: CASNPDRANYGYTF
v_call: TRBV10-2; cdr3_length: 15; cdr3_aa: CASSETRQVTDTQYF
v_call: TRBV21-1; cdr3_length: 20; cdr3_aa: CASSKKIGGPARPGNQPQHF
v_call: TRBV5-5; cdr3_length: 16; cdr3_aa: CASSPALGSGANVLTF
v_call: TRBV7-9; cdr3_length: 15; cdr3_aa: CASRSTSETYNEQFF
v_call: TRBV5-1; cdr3_length: 17; cdr3_aa: CASSFGIRTGVSYEQYF
v_call: TRBV18; cdr3_length: 13; cdr3_aa: CASSPNPGETQYF
v_call: TRBV27; cdr3_length: 18; cdr3_aa: CASSFTGTGAFNNYGYTF
v_call: TRBV5-1; cdr3_length: 16; cdr3_aa: CASSLAGSGRIDEQYF
v_call: TRBV7-9; cdr3_length: 16; cdr3_aa: CASSLNLGQPNTEAFF
v_call: TRBV12-3/TRBV12-4; cdr3_length: 12; cdr3_aa: CASSTDPYEQYF
v_call: TRBV7-2; cdr3_length: 13; cdr3_aa: CASSIPGQETQYF
v_call: TRBV19; cdr3_length: 15; cdr3_aa: CATRGTGVGANVLTF
v_call: TRBV15; cdr3_length: 14; cdr3_aa: CATSGQGINQPQHF
v_call: TRBV20-1; cdr3_length: 14; cdr3_aa: CSARGGQGVYEQYF
v_call: TRBV11-2; cdr3_length: 14; cdr3_aa: CASSFRSGSEKQYF
v_call: TRBV10-3; cdr3_length: 14; cdr3_aa: CAIRGTGEPNEQFF
v_call: TRBV20-1; cdr3_length: 15; cdr3_aa: CSAVDPGQRLYEQYF
v_call: TRBV20-1; cdr3_length: 14; cdr3_aa: CSAPAGKANQPQHF
v_call: TRBV5-6; cdr3_length: 14; cdr3_aa: CASSSWRINEKLFF
v_call: TRBV29-1; cdr3_length: 15; cdr3_aa: CSVNHGQGQWTEAFF
v_call: TRBV5-1; cdr3_length: 17; cdr3_aa: CASSLVTPGASNQPQHF
v_call: TRBV4-2; cdr3_length: 14; cdr3_aa: CASSQVVGDNEQFF
v_call: TRBV29-1; cdr3_length: 13; cdr3_aa: CSVRGTGWNEQFF
v_call: TRBV10-3; cdr3_length: 17; cdr3_aa: CAISESRTNDRALEAFF
v_call: TRBV29-1; cdr3_length: 14; cdr3_aa: CSVDSKTSPYEQYF
v_call: TRBV7-8; cdr3_length: 14; cdr3_aa: CARSLTGDSYEQYF
v_call: TRBV11-2; cdr3_length: 22; cdr3_aa: CASSPRPPWTGWDPSSYNEQFF
v_call: TRBV12-5; cdr3_length: 16; cdr3_aa: CASGLGDGKAKNIQYF
v_call: TRBV30; cdr3_length: 14; cdr3_aa: CAWSPGTSSTQQYF